A selection of T cell receptor beta chains follows, all from one sample in a study of blood T cell repertoires in COVID-19. TCRdb keeps only in-frame clones here, not all; method: immunoSEQ multiplex PCR. Here the sample spans 300,000 to 400,000 clones, 80% to 90% being singletons. Sequencing was done on a sample of peripheral blood. The receptor source for this set is a woman in her 30s with COVID-19, enrolled during active disease. Each CDR3 is given with its conserved first and last residue. A D gene is named only where the DNA matches it firmly. Clone size is stated in some rows and not others, as once, few, many or a class when expanded.

.	TRBV5-6	TRBJ1-1	.	TGTGCCAGCAGCTTGGTCGTGAGGAACACTGAAGCTTTCTTT	CASSLVVRNTEAFF
once	TRBV12-5	TRBJ1-4	TRBD1	TGTGCTAGTGGTTTTGGGACAGCTGCAACTAATGAAAAACTGTTTTTT	CASGFGTAATNEKLFF
.	TRBV27	TRBJ1-4	TRBD1	TGTGCCAGCAGTTTATTGGGACAGGGCTATGAAAAACTGTTTTTT	CASSLLGQGYEKLFF
few	TRBV4-3	TRBJ2-3	.	TGCGCCAGCAGCCAAGAGTGGCCCCCAGATACGCAGTATTTT	CASSQEWPPDTQYF
.	TRBV4-1	TRBJ1-5	.	TGCGCCAGCAGCCCAGGACCCGCTAGCGAGCCCCAGCATTTT	CASSPGPASEPQHF
.	TRBV7-2	TRBJ1-5	.	TGTGCCAGCAGCCCCGTAGAACAGCAGCCCCAGCATTTT	CASSPVEQQPQHF
.	TRBV9	TRBJ2-1	.	TGTGCCAGCAGCGTAGGAGCGAACAATGAGCAGTTCTTC	CASSVGANNEQFF
.	TRBV7-2	TRBJ1-5	.	TGTGCCAGCAGCTTAGCGGGGGGAAACAATCAGCCCCAGCATTTT	CASSLAGGNNQPQHF
.	TRBV7-6	TRBJ2-1	TRBD2	TGTGCCAGCAGCTTTAGCGGGGGACTCTACAATGAGCAGTTCTTC	CASSFSGGLYNEQFF
.	TRBV11-3	TRBJ2-1	TRBD2	TGTGCCAGCAGCTTTACTAGCGGGAGGGCCAGTTTCCATGAGCAGTTCTTC	CASSFTSGRASFHEQFF
.	TRBV20-1	TRBJ1-1	.	TGCGGACTACTTGGGAACACTGAAGCTTTCTTT	CGLLGNTEAFF
.	TRBV16	TRBJ2-1	.	TGTGCCAGCAGCCAATTCATGGGCCCCAGGGGTGAGCAGTTCTTC	CASSQFMGPRGEQFF
.	TRBV9	TRBJ2-1	TRBD1	TGTGCCAGCAGCGTCGGGACAGTCTCCTACAATGAGCAGTTCTTC	CASSVGTVSYNEQFF
.	TRBV7-9	TRBJ2-2	.	TGTGCCAGCAGCTTAGAGATGGAGAAGCTGTTTTTT	CASSLEMEKLFF
.	TRBV11-3	TRBJ2-3	.	TGTGCCAGCAGCCCAGGTTATGGCACAGATACGCAGTATTTT	CASSPGYGTDTQYF
.	TRBV28	TRBJ1-5	.	TGTGCCAGCAGGCCCGGTGGGGGGGCGGAGCAGCCCCAGCATTTT	CASRPGGGAEQPQHF
few	TRBV28	TRBJ1-2	.	TGTGCCAGCAGTCCAGGGGACTATGGCTACACCTTC	CASSPGDYGYTF
.	TRBV11-1	TRBJ1-6	TRBD1	TGTGCCAGCAGCTTAAACAGGGGCGATAATTCACCCCTCCACTTT	CASSLNRGDNSPLHF
.	TRBV4-3	TRBJ1-1	TRBD1	TGCGCCAGCAGCCAGGAGATGACAGGGACTGAAGCTTTCTTT	CASSQEMTGTEAFF
once	TRBV4-1	TRBJ2-3	.	TGCGCCAGCAGCCAAGATCCTGGGCAGTCTATCACAGATACGCAGTATTTT	CASSQDPGQSITDTQYF
.	TRBV7-9	TRBJ2-7	TRBD2	TGTGCCAGCAGCAGCGTGGGGGGGGACTCCTACGAGCAGTACTTC	CASSSVGGDSYEQYF
.	TRBV18	TRBJ1-1	.	TGTGCCAGCTCACCTGCAGGGAAGAACACTGAAGCTTTCTTT	CASSPAGKNTEAFF
.	TRBV18	TRBJ1-6	.	TGTGCCAGCTCACCCCTACAGGGAAAAAGTAATTCACCCCTCCACTTT	CASSPLQGKSNSPLHF
once	TRBV19	TRBJ2-2	.	TGTGCCAGTAGTATCAGGGTAGGCACCGGGGAGCTGTTTTTT	CASSIRVGTGELFF
.	TRBV4-1	TRBJ2-2	.	TGCGCCAGCAGCCGCGGGCAGATCAACACCGGGGAGCTGTTTTTT	CASSRGQINTGELFF
.	TRBV12-3/TRBV12-4	TRBJ2-3	.	TGTGCCAGCAGTTTCGCAGATACGCAGTATTTT	CASSFADTQYF